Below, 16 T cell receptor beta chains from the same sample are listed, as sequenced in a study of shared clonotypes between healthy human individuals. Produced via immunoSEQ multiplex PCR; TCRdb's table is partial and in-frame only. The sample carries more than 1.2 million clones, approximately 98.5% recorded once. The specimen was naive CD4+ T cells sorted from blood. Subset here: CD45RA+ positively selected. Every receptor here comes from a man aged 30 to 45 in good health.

CDR3 sequence (DNA): TGTGCCAGCAGCCCTAGCGGGACGGAGACCCAGTACTTC. It yields the protein CASSPSGTETQYF. The rearrangement uses TRBV14 and TRBJ2-5; TRBD2 matches 9 bases. The CDR3 extends over 13 amino acids. Trimming took 4 bases from V and 5 from J; bases not matched to a gene: 2. The germline gives CDR1 SGHDN, CDR2 FVKESK.

The CDR3 nucleotides read TGTGCCAGTAGTATCAGGGCGGGAGGGCCCTACAATGAGCAGTTCTTC. Residues: CASSIRAGGPYNEQFF. The chain uses TRBV19 and TRBJ2-1; 9 positions agree with TRBD2. The CDR3 has 16 amino acids. J was trimmed by 2 bases and V by 3 bases; bases with no gene match: 5. The germline CDR1 and CDR2 sequences are LNHDA and SQIVND (reference sequence).

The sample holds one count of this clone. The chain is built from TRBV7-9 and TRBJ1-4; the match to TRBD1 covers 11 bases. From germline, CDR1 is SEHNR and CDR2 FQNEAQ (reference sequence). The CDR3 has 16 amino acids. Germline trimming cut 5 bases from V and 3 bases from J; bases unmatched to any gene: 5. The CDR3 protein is CASSQDRGPSNEKLFF. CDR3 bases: TGTGCCAGCAGCCAGGACAGGGGGCCGTCTAATGAAAAACTGTTTTTT. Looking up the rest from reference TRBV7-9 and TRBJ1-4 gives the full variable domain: DTGVSQNPRHKITKRGQNVTFRCDPISEHNRLYWYRQTLGQGPEFLTYFQNEAQLEKSRLLSDRFSAERPKGSFSTLEIQRTEQGDSAMYLCASSQDRGPSNEKLFFGSGTQLSVL.

The CDR3 coding sequence is TGTGCCAGCTCGAAACTGCCCGGGCTGGATGAAAAACTGTTTTTT. This sequence encodes CASSKLPGLDEKLFF. This chain links TRBV18 with TRBJ1-4; no clear D gene. The germline CDR1 and CDR2 sequences are KGHSH and LQKENI. The length of the CDR3 is 15 residues. The V end lost 6 bases, the J end lost 6 bases, and 17 bases lay between the germline ends.

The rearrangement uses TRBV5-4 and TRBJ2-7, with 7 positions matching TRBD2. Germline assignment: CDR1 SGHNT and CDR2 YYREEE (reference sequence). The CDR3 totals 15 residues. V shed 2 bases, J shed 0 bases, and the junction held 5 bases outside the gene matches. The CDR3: CASSFSGTLSYEQYF. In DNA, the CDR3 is TGTGCCAGCAGCTTCAGCGGGACCCTCTCCTACGAGCAGTACTTC.

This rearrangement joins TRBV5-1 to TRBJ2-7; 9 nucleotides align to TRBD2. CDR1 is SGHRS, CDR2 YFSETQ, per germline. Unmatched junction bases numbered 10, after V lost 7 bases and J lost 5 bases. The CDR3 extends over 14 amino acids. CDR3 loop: CASLEVAGADEQYF. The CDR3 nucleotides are TGCGCCAGCCTCGAGGTAGCGGGAGCGGACGAGCAGTACTTC.

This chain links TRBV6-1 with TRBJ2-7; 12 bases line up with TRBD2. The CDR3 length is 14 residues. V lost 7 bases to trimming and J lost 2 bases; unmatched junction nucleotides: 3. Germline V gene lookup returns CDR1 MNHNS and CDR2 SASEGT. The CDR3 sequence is CASNLAGGTYEQYF. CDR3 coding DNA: TGTGCCAGCAATCTAGCGGGAGGGACCTACGAGCAGTACTTC.

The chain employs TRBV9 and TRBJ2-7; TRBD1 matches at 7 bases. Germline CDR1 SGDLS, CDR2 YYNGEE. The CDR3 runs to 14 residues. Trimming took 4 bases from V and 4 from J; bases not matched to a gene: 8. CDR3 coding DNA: TGTGCCAGCAGCACGTCGGGACAGAGTTACGAGCAGTACTTC. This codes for CASSTSGQSYEQYF.

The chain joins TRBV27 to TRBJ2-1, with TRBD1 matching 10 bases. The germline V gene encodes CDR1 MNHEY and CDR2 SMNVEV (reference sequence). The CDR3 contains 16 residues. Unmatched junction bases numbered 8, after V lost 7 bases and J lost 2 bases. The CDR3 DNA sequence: TGTGCCAGCAAACCGACAGGGGGCTTCACCTACAATGAGCAGTTCTTC. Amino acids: CASKPTGGFTYNEQFF.

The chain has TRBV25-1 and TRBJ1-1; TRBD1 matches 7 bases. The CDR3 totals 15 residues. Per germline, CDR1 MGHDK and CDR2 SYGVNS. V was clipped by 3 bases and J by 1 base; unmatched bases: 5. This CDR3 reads CASSDGRQGNTEAFF. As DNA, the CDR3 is TGTGCCAGCAGTGACGGGAGACAGGGGAACACTGAAGCTTTCTTT.

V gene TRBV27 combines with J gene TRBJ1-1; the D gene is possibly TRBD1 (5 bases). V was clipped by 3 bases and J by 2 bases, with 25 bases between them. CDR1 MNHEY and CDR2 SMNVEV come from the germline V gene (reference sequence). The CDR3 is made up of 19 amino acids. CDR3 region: CASSFRTPVLGMGNTEAFF. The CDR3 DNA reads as TGTGCCAGCAGTTTCCGGACACCGGTCCTCGGGATGGGAAACACTGAAGCTTTCTTT.

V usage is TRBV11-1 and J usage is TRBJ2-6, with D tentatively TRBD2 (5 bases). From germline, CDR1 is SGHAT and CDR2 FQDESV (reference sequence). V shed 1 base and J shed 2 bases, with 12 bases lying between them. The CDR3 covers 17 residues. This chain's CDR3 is CASSLGGFGAGANVLTF. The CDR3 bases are TGTGCCAGCAGCTTAGGAGGGTTCGGGGCTGGGGCCAACGTCCTGACTTTC.

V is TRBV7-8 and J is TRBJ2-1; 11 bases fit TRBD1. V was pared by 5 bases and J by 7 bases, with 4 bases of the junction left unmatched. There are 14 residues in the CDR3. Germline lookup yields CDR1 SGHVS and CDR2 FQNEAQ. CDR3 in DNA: TGTGCCAGCAGCCGGGACAGGGGGTATAATGAGCAGTTCTTC. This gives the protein CASSRDRGYNEQFF.

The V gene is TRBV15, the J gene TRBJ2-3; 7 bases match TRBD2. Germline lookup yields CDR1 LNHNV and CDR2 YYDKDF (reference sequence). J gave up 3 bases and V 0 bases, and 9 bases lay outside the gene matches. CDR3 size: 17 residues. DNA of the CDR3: TGTGCCACCAGCAGAGATCTCGGGACTACCATTACAGATACGCAGTATTTT. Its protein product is CATSRDLGTTITDTQYF.

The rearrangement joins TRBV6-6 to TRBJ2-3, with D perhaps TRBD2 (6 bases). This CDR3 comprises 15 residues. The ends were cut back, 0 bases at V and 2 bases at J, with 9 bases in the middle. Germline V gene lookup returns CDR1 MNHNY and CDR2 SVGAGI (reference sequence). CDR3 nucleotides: TGTGCCAGCAGTTACTCTAGCGGTAACACAGATACGCAGTATTTT. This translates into CASSYSSGNTDTQYF.

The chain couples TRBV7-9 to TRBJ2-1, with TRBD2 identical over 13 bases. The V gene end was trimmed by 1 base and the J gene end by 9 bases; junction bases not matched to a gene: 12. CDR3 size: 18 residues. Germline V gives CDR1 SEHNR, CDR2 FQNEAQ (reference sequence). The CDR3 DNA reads TGTGCCAGCAGCTTAGAAGGAAGGACTAGCGGGAGTGTTGTTGAGCAGTTCTTC. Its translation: CASSLEGRTSGSVVEQFF.